A single TCR beta chain is shown here with its context. The sample holds one count of this clone. This clone's antigen is unknown. Base quality data are lacking; no much larger clone is found one base away. Patients with a history of autoimmune disease or receiving systemic immunosuppression were excluded from the trial. Peripheral blood for TCR sequencing was collected from all dose cohorts at baseline, on cycle 4 day 1, and on cycle 7 day 1. Samples came from an open-label, multicenter, first-in-human phase I dose-escalation trial of ivuxolimab. Adults with locally advanced or metastatic head and neck squamous cell, hepatocellular, melanoma or renal cell carcinoma were enrolled in the trial. Before TCR sequencing, CD4+ T cells and CD8+ T cells from peripheral blood were sorted into separate populations. The data were taken from a study of OX40 agonist ivuxolimab in advanced cancers. For the study in its entirety: Ivuxolimab was an agonistic, fully human IgG2 monoclonal antibody directed against OX40 (CD134), a costimulatory receptor. Intravenous ivuxolimab was administered to patients every 2 weeks at six dose levels: 0.01, 0.1, 0.3, 1.5, 3 and 10 mg/kg. Of the roughly 53 patients in dose escalation, about 19 had hepatocellular carcinoma, some 15 had melanoma, 9 had renal cell carcinoma and 9 had head and neck cancer. In the dose-escalation cohort, around 80% of patients were male, and the mean age was roughly 60 years with a range of about 20 to 90. Prior anti-PD-1, anti-PD-L1 or anti-CTLA-4 therapy was permitted, and checkpoint inhibitors had been received by roughly two fifths of dose-escalation patients. Partial responses occurred in three dose-escalation patients: two with cutaneous melanoma and one with hepatocellular carcinoma. The purpose of peripheral TCRbeta sequencing was to test whether ivuxolimab changed TCR sequence diversity and led to clonal T-cell expansion. The paper reports the monotherapy dose-escalation portion (N of about 47 patients) of the phase I ivuxolimab trial.

What the research found in general, with its limitations: After ivuxolimab, expanded clones were on average more numerous among CD8+ T cells than among CD4+ T cells. In the 0.1-3.0 mg/kg groups, partial responders had among the lowest normalized peripheral clonal expansion, particularly in CD8+ T cells. Antigen specificity was not determined for the clonally expanded peripheral T cells. Low levels of normalized T-cell clonal expansion were also shown by some nonresponding patients. At doses of 0.1 to 3.0 mg/kg, clonal expansion of both CD4+ and CD8+ T cells in blood was seen between baseline and week 6.

To sequence the TCRbeta CDR3 region, genomic DNA was isolated from the sorted cells. The immunoSEQ Assay was used for sequencing of TCRbeta CDR3 regions. Drawn from immuneACCESS, this table holds only the in-frame rearrangements with V and J called that TCRdb kept. Clones are partly lost; checked studies trace under half to an unresolved V gene and leave the rest unexplained. For this sample the table gives some 44,000 clones, of which approximately 83% were detected only once. About 23% of the sample is taken by the ten largest. The CDR3 holds 13 amino acids from the cysteine to the phenylalanine. CDR3 DNA only is kept here, 39 bases in frame from base 1. V and J are trimmed by 6 bases and 6 bases, and the gene matches miss 4 bases of the junction. CDR1 and CDR2 are drawn from the germline V gene (reference sequence): LNHDA, SQIVND.

The receptor was isolated from an adult with an advanced solid tumor such as melanoma, head and neck, liver or kidney cancer. The sample in question was CD4+ or CD8+ T cells sorted from blood, obtained in a trial of the OX40 agonist ivuxolimab. In this chain, TRBV19 is recombined with TRBJ2-3, and TRBD1 aligns with 9 junction nucleotides. The sequenced DNA: TGTGCCAGTAGACAGGGGGCGCACGATACGCAGTATTTT. It codes for CASRQGAHDTQYF.